The T cell receptor (beta chain) described here comes from a study of patients and donors after allogeneic stem cell transplantation. Only a few counts were recorded for this clonotype. Germline CDR1 LGHNA, CDR2 YNFKEQ. V shed 0 bases and J 6 bases; nucleotides not matched to a gene: 15. The length of the CDR3 is 18 residues. TCRdb processed the RT-PCR reads anew with MiXCR; each CDR3 protein has one entry. This table holds roughly 140,000 distinct CDR3 sequences, about 36% found once. The genes are TRBV4-2 and TRBJ2-3, with 7 positions matching TRBD1. The TCR originated in a human donor who was either an allogeneic HSCT recipient or a stem cell or donor lymphocyte infusion donor (not recorded which). It is not recorded whose cells these are; they may come from a transplant donor. Sample: blood, either unsorted or a sorted T cell fraction (not recorded which). The CDR3 sequence is CASSQDVDRVTWVDTQYF. The CDR3 bases are TGTGCCAGCAGCCAAGACGTAGACAGGGTCACCTGGGTTGATACGCAGTATTTT.